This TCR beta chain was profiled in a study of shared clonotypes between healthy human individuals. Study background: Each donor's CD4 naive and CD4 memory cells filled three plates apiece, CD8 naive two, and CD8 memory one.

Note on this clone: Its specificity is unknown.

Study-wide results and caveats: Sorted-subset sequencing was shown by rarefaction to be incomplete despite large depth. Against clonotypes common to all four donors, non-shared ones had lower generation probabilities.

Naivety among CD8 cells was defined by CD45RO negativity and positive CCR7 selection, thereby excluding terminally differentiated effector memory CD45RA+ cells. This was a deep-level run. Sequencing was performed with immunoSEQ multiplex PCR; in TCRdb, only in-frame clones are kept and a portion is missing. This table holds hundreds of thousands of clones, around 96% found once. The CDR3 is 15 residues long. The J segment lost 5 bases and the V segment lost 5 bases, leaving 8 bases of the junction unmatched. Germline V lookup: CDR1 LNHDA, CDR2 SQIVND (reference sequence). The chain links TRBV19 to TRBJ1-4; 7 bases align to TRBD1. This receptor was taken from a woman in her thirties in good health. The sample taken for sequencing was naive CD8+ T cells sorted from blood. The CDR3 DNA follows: TGTGCCAGTAGTTATCCAGGGACAGCAAATGAAAAACTGTTTTTT. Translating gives CASSYPGTANEKLFF.